The 17 T cell receptor beta chains in this list originate from one sample, sequenced in a study of CXCR3-negative and CXCR3-positive naive CD8 T cells. Study-wide results and caveats: Against CXCR3-negative naive cells, CXCR3-positive naive cells showed more hydrophobic TRB CDR3s.

These receptors' antigens are unknown. With UMI labels, 5' RACE was used to prepare the TRB cDNA libraries. TCRdb reprocessed the 5' RACE reads and stores each CDR3 protein as one record, lacking DNA. The sample holds some 130,000 distinct CDR3 sequences. Sequencing was carried out using naive CXCR3+ CD8+ T cells from blood. Subset meaning: CD45RO-CCR7+CD27+CD95- naive CD8+ T cells expressing CXCR3 (TNR3+). All receptors derive from a human donor in good health. Some clones in this sample may be carry-over from other donors' samples.

The gene calls are TRBV29-1 and TRBJ2-1; as DNA is missing, the TRBD1 call by TCRdb cannot be tested. The CDR3 has 15 residues. Looked up from germline, CDR1 is SQVTM and CDR2 is ANQGSEA. CDR3 in amino acids: CSVEGLGTNINEQFF.

This chain joins TRBV3-1 and TRBJ2-2; the D call from TCRdb, TRBD2, cannot be confirmed without DNA. Germline loops: CDR1 LGHDT, CDR2 YNNKEL (reference sequence). This CDR3 is built from 17 residues. The CDR3 loop is CASSQDVGGSGTGELFF. The entire variable domain, with the rest obtained from reference TRBV3-1 and TRBJ2-2, is as follows: DTAVSQTPKYLVTQMGNDKSIKCEQNLGHDTMYWYKQDSKKFLKIMFSYNNKELIINETVPNRFSPKSPDKAHLNLHINSLELGDSAVYFCASSQDVGGSGTGELFFGEGSRLTVL.

The rearrangement uses TRBV6-5 and TRBJ2-3; no DNA is available, so the TRBD2 call from TCRdb remains unchecked. The CDR3 sequence is 13 residues long. From germline, CDR1 is MNHEY and CDR2 SVGAGI. The CDR3 loop is CASSTSFADTQYF.

This chain connects TRBV29-1 to TRBJ2-2. The germline CDR1 and CDR2 sequences are SQVTM and ANQGSEA. The CDR3 is 12 amino acids. CDR3: CSADEQTGELLF.

This chain uses TRBV4-3 with TRBJ2-1; TCRdb calls TRBD1, which cannot be checked without DNA. This CDR3 spans 14 amino acids. CDR1 and CDR2 from the germline V gene are LGHNA and YSLEER. The CDR3 here is CASSQRGAIHEQFF.

This chain uses TRBV20-1 with TRBJ2-2; as DNA is missing, the TRBD2 call by TCRdb cannot be tested. The CDR3 length is 17 residues. CDR1 is DFQATT, CDR2 SNEGSKA, per germline (reference sequence). The CDR3 spells CSAREEGRGLDTGELFF.

The rearrangement links TRBV28 to TRBJ2-2. Germline CDR1 and CDR2: MDHEN and SYDVKM. This CDR3 contains 14 residues. The CDR3 spells CASSFYLHTGKLFF.

The chain employs TRBV12-3 or TRBV12-4 and TRBJ2-7. The CDR3 has 17 residues. CDR3 sequence: CASSFVVGRLSTYEQYF.

This sequence joins TRBV28 and TRBJ2-7; lacking DNA, the TRBD1 call made by TCRdb goes unchecked. Germline CDR1 MDHEN, CDR2 SYDVKM. The CDR3 is 15 residues long. CDR3 region: CASSFRPGGAYEQYF.

The CDR3 sequence: CASSLGAERCF. The chain is built from TRBV11-2 and TRBJ2-7; TCRdb reports TRBD1, a call that lacks DNA to check it against. Germline values: CDR1 SGHAT, CDR2 FQNNGV. The CDR3 extends over 11 amino acids.

The genes are TRBV29-1 and TRBJ2-7; TCRdb outputs TRBD1, but without DNA this stays unchecked. Germline-derived CDR1 and CDR2 are SQVTM and ANQGSEA. This CDR3 is built from 11 residues. This CDR3 reads CSVQGGHEQYF.

This rearrangement joins TRBV28 to TRBJ2-1. This CDR3 region has 12 residues. Germline V gives CDR1 MDHEN, CDR2 SYDVKM. CDR3 in amino acids: CASSIDYNEQFF.

The chain links TRBV29-1 to TRBJ2-1; the TRBD1 assignment by TCRdb is unverifiable without DNA. Germline-derived CDR1 and CDR2 are SQVTM and ANQGSEA. The CDR3 extends over 14 amino acids. The CDR3 loop is CSGQGTGTYNEQFF.

The chain combines TRBV6-5 with TRBJ1-2; TCRdb's D gene call, TRBD1, goes unchecked for lack of DNA. The CDR3 sequence is 17 residues long. Germline values: CDR1 MNHEY, CDR2 SVGAGI. This CDR3 reads CASSYRPRMDRDYGYTF.

This rearrangement joins TRBV29-1 to TRBJ2-2; TCRdb lists TRBD1, though no DNA is available to test this call. This CDR3 contains 12 residues. Germline V CDR1 and CDR2: SQVTM, ANQGSEA. CDR3 region: CSVETGSGELFF.

The chain recombines TRBV7-2 with TRBJ2-7; the TCRdb D gene call, TRBD1, has no DNA to confirm it. The CDR3 runs to 13 residues. Per the germline V gene, CDR1 is SGHTA and CDR2 is FQGNSA. The CDR3 loop reads CASSHGQGQEQYF.

The chain combines TRBV20-1 with TRBJ2-1; TCRdb reports TRBD1, a call that lacks DNA to check it against. Germline CDR1 reads DFQATT; CDR2 reads SNEGSKA (reference sequence). The CDR3 sequence is 16 residues long. CDR3: CSATGTGGSDYNEQFF.